The 11 T cell receptor beta chains below come from one sample, sequenced in a study of cytomegalovirus exposure and HLA in healthy donors. Sequencing used immunoSEQ multiplex PCR; TCRdb keeps in-frame clones, though not all of them. The data contain roughly 200,000 clones, roughly 86% of them seen just once; the ten biggest clones take up around 7.2%. What was sequenced was PBMCs. Receptors were obtained from a man under 40 in good health and CMV-seropositive.

The V and J genes are TRBV2 and TRBJ1-3; 8 bases match TRBD1. This CDR3 is built from 15 residues. J was trimmed by 0 bases and V by 6 bases; bases with no gene match: 4. Germline CDR1 SNHLY, CDR2 FYNNEI. The CDR3 DNA follows: TGTGCCAGCAGCCCGGACAGGGTCTCTGGAAACACCATATATTTT. Translated: CASSPDRVSGNTIYF.

The chain is built from TRBV19 and TRBJ1-2; D not resolved. Trimming pared 8 bases from V and 1 base from J, leaving 14 bases between. This CDR3 contains 14 residues. CDR1 is LNHDA, CDR2 SQIVND, per germline (reference sequence). The chain's CDR3 is CASGAGSYNYGYTF. CDR3 in DNA: TGTGCCAGTGGAGCCGGGTCCTATAACTATGGCTACACCTTC.

The chain couples TRBV29-1 to TRBJ1-1; TRBD1 matches at 9 bases. V was clipped by 4 bases and J by 5 bases; unmatched bases: 5. The CDR3 is made up of 13 amino acids. Per the germline V gene, CDR1 is SQVTM and CDR2 is ANQGSEA. In nucleotides, the CDR3 is TGCAGCGTTGGGGACAGGGATGTTACTGAAGCTTTCTTT. Its translation: CSVGDRDVTEAFF. The full variable domain, in which reference TRBV29-1 and TRBJ1-1 provide the parts outside the CDR3, is SAVISQKPSRDICQRGTSLTIQCQVDSQVTMMFWYRQQPGQSLTLIATANQGSEATYESGFVIDKFPISRPNLTFSTLTVSNMSPEDSSIYLCSVGDRDVTEAFFGQGTRLTVV.

The V call is TRBV5-1, the J call TRBJ1-2; 7 bases fit TRBD1. J was trimmed by 8 bases and V by 0 bases; bases with no gene match: 4. CDR3 length equals 13 residues. Germline loops: CDR1 SGHRS, CDR2 YFSETQ. CDR3 sequence (DNA): TGCGCCAGCAGCTTGGCCGGGACAGACGGCTACACCTTC. Translated: CASSLAGTDGYTF.

This chain's CDR3 is CASSSRNERDEQYF. CDR3 in DNA: TGTGCCAGCAGTTCCCGGAACGAGAGGGACGAGCAGTACTTC. This chain joins TRBV6-6 and TRBJ2-7; maybe TRBD2 (5 bases). V was cut by 4 bases and J by 5 bases, with 15 bases left in between. This CDR3 comprises 14 residues. Germline V gene sequence: CDR1 MNHNY, CDR2 SVGAGI (reference sequence).

V is TRBV30 and J is TRBJ2-3, with TRBD2 identical over 8 bases. Per the germline V gene, CDR1 is GTSNPN and CDR2 is SVGIG (reference sequence). V was pared by 5 bases and J by 2 bases, with 9 bases of the junction left unmatched. The CDR3 is 15 amino acids. This chain's CDR3 is CAWSPPGGDTDTQYF. CDR3 in DNA: TGTGCCTGGTCTCCCCCGGGGGGGGACACAGATACGCAGTATTTT.

The chain employs TRBV10-3 and TRBJ2-1; 10 nucleotides agree with TRBD2. The CDR3 runs to 15 residues. The trim removed 4 bases at V and 3 bases at J, leaving 3 bases unmatched. CDR1 and CDR2 from the germline V gene are ENHRY and SYGVKD. The DNA for the CDR3 is TGTGCCATCAGTGTTTTAGCGGGGGGCTACAATGAGCAGTTCTTC. Translating it yields CAISVLAGGYNEQFF.

The chain combines TRBV7-9 with TRBJ1-2; D unclear. The CDR3 sequence is 17 residues long. Trimming shortened V by 5 bases and J by 5 bases, and 24 bases separated the two germline ends. The V gene's germline CDR1 is SEHNR and CDR2 FQNEAQ (reference sequence). CDR3 loop: CASSPPPGPLKRYGYTF. The CDR3, as DNA: TGTGCCAGCAGCCCGCCCCCGGGTCCACTGAAAAGATATGGCTACACCTTC.

The chain couples TRBV7-8 to TRBJ2-5; D possibly uses TRBD1 or TRBD2 (6 bases each). The V end lost 2 bases, the J end lost 2 bases, and 15 bases lay between the germline ends. The length of the CDR3 is 16 residues. Germline V lookup: CDR1 SGHVS, CDR2 FQNEAQ. The CDR3 bases are TGTGCCAGCAGCTTACCACCCTCGGGGGCACAAGAGACCCAGTACTTC. Translation gives CASSLPPSGAQETQYF.

The chain recombines TRBV7-6 with TRBJ2-7; 11 nucleotides line up with TRBD2. The CDR3 loop spans 15 amino acids. CDR1 and CDR2 from the germline V gene are SGHVS and FNYEAQ. With V trimmed by 4 bases and J by 4 bases, 6 bases remained unmatched. The CDR3 coding sequence is TGTGCCAGCAGCTCCGTACTAGCGGGAGATTACGAGCAGTACTTC. Protein product: CASSSVLAGDYEQYF.

The chain uses TRBV2 and TRBJ2-7; 8 bases align to TRBD1. Germline trimming cut 6 bases from V and 7 bases from J; bases unmatched to any gene: 8. Germline V gene sequence: CDR1 SNHLY, CDR2 FYNNEI. The CDR3 contains 13 residues. The CDR3 loop is CASRGQGAHEQYF. The CDR3 nucleotides are TGTGCCAGCAGGGGGCAGGGGGCGCATGAGCAGTACTTC.